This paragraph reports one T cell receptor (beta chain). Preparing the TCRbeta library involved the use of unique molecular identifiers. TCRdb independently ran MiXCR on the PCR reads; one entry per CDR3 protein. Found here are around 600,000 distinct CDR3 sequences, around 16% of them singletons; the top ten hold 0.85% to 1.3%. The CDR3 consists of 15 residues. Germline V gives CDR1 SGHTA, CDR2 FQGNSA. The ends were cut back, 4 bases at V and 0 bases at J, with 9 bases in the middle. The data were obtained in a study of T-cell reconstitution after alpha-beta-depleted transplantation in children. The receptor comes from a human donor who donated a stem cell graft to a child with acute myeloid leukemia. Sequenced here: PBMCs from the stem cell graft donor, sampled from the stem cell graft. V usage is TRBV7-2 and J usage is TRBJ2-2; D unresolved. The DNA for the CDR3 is TGTGCCAGCAGCTCCCAAGGCCCGAACACCGGGGAGCTGTTTTTT. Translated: CASSSQGPNTGELFF.